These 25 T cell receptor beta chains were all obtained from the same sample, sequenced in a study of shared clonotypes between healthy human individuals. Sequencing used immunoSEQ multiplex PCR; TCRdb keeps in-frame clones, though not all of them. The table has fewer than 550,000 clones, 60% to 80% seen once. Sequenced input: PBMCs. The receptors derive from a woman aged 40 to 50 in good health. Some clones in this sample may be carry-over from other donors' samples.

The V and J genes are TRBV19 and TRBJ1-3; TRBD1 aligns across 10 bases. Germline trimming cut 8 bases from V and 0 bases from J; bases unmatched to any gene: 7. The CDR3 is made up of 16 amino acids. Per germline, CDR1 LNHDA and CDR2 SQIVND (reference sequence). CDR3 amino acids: CASDPGQGRSGNTIYF. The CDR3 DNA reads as TGTGCCAGTGACCCGGGACAGGGGCGCTCTGGAAACACCATATATTTT.

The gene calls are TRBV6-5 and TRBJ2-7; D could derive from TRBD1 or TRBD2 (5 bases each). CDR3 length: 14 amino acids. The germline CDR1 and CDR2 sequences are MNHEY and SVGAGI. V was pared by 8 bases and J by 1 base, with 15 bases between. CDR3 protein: CASSQGPPSYEQYF. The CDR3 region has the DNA TGTGCCAGCTCGCAGGGACCCCCTTCCTACGAGCAGTACTTC.

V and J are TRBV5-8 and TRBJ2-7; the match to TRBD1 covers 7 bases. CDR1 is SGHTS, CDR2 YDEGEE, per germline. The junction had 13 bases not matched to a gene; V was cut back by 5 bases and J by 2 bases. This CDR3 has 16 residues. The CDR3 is CASRLGTDVFTYEQYF. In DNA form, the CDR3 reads TGTGCCAGCAGACTCGGGACAGACGTATTCACCTACGAGCAGTACTTC.

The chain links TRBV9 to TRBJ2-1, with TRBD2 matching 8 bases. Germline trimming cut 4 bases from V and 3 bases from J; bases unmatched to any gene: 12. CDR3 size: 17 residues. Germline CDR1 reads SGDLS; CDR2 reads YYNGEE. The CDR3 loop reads CASSLTPTSGLYNEQFF. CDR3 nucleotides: TGTGCCAGCAGCCTTACCCCAACTAGCGGTCTCTACAATGAGCAGTTCTTC.

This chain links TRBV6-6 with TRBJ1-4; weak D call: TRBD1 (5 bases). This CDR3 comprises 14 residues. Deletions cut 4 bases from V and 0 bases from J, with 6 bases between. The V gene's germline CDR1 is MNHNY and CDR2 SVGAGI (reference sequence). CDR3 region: CASSWTSTNEKLFF. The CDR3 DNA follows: TGTGCCAGCAGTTGGACATCAACTAATGAAAAACTGTTTTTT.

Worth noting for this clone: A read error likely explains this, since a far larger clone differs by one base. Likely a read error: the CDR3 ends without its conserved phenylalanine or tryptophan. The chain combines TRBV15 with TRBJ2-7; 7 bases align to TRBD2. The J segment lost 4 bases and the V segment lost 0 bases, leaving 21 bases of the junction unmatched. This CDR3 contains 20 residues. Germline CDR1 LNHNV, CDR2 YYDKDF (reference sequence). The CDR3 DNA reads TGTGCCACCAGCAGAGACAGGGATTGGGGAGCGGGACCACATCGGTACGAGCAGTACTTA. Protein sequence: CATSRDRDWGAGPHRYEQYL.

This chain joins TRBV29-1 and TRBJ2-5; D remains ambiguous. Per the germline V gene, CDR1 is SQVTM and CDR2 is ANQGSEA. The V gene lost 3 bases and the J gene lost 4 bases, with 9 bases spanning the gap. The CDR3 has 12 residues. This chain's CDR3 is CSVEGWGETQYF. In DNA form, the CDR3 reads TGCAGCGTTGAGGGCTGGGGAGAGACCCAGTACTTC.

CDR3 in amino acids: CSVGRPNVLTF. As DNA, the CDR3 is TGCAGTGTTGGAAGGCCCAACGTCCTGACTTTC. The V and J genes are TRBV20-1 and TRBJ2-6; D is uncertain. CDR1 DFQATT and CDR2 SNEGSKA come from the germline V gene (reference sequence). V lost 7 bases and J 8 bases, leaving 9 bases between the germline ends. This CDR3 comprises 11 residues.

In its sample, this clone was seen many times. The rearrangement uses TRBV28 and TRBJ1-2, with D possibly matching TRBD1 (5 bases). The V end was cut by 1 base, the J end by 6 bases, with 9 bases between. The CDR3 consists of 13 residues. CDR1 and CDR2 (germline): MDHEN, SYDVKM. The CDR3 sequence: CASSLSSGNGYTF. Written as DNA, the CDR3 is TGTGCCAGCAGTTTATCTTCAGGGAATGGCTACACCTTC.

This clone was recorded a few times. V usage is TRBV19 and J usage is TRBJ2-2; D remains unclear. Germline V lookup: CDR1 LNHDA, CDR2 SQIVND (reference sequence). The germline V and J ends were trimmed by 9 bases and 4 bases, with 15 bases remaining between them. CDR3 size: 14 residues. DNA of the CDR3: TGTGCCAGCAGCACCCAAACAGTCACCGGGGAGCTGTTTTTT. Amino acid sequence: CASSTQTVTGELFF.

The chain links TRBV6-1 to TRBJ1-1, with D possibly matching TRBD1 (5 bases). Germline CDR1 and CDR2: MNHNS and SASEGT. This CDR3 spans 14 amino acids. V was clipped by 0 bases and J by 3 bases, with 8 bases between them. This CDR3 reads CASSEAGGYTEAFF. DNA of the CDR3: TGTGCCAGCAGTGAAGCTGGGGGGTACACTGAAGCTTTCTTT.

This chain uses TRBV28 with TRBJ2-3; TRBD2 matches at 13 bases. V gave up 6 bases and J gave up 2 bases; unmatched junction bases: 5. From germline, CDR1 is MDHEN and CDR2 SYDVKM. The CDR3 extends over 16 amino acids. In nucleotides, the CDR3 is TGTGCCAGCAGGCCGGGACTAGCGGGATACACAGATACGCAGTATTTT. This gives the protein CASRPGLAGYTDTQYF. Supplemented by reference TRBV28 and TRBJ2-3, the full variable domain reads DVKVTQSSRYLVKRTGEKVFLECVQDMDHENMFWYRQDPGLGLRLIYFSYDVKMKEKGDIPEGYSVSREKKERFSLILESASTNQTSMYLCASRPGLAGYTDTQYFGPGTRLTVL.

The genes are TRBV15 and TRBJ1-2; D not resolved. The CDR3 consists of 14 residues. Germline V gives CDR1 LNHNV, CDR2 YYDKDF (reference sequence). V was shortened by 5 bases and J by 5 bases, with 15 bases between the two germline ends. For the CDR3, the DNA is TGTGCCACCAGCCCTCGGTCGTCGGGGTATGGCTACACCTTC. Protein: CATSPRSSGYGYTF. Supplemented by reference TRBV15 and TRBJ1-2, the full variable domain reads DAMVIQNPRYQVTQFGKPVTLSCSQTLNHNVMYWYQQKSSQAPKLLFHYYDKDFNNEADTPDNFQSRRPNTSFCFLDIRSPGLGDTAMYLCATSPRSSGYGYTFGSGTRLTVV.

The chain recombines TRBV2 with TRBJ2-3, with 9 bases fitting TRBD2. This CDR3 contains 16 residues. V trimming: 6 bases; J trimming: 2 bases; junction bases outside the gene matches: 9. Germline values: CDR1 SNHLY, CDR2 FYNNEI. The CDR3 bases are TGTGCCAGCAGACCCGGGACTAGCCCTTACACAGATACGCAGTATTTT. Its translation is CASRPGTSPYTDTQYF.

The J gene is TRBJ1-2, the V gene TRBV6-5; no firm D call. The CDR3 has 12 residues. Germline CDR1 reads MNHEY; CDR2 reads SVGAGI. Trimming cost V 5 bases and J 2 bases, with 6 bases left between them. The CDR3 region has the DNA TGTGCCAGCAGTCCTGGGAACTATGGCTACACCTTC. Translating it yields CASSPGNYGYTF.

The CDR3 spells CASSLFTSGEQFF. CDR3 in DNA: TGCGCCAGCAGCTTGTTCACTAGCGGAGAGCAGTTCTTC. This rearrangement joins TRBV5-1 to TRBJ2-1; 8 bases line up with TRBD2. Unmatched junction bases numbered 4, after V lost 1 base and J lost 10 bases. This CDR3 spans 13 amino acids. Germline lookup yields CDR1 SGHRS and CDR2 YFSETQ.

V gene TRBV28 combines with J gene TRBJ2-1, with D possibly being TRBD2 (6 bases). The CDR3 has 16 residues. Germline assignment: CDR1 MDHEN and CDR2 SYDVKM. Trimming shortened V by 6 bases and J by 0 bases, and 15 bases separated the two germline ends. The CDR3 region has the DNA TGTGCCAGCAGGCGGAGTAGCGGAAGCTCCTACAATGAGCAGTTCTTC. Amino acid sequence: CASRRSSGSSYNEQFF.

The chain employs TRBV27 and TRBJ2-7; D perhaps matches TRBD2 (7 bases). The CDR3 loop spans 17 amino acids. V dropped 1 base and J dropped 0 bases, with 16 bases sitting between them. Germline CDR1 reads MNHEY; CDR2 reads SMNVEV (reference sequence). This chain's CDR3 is CASSLWGPSGSSYEQYF. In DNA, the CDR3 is TGTGCCAGCAGTTTATGGGGGCCTAGCGGAAGCTCCTACGAGCAGTACTTC.

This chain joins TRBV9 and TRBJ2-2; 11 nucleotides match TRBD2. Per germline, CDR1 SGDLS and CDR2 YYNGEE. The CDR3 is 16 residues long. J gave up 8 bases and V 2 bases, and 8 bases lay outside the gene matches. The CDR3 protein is CASSVGTSGSSGELFF. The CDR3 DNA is TGTGCCAGCAGCGTTGGTACTAGCGGGAGTAGTGGGGAGCTGTTTTTT.

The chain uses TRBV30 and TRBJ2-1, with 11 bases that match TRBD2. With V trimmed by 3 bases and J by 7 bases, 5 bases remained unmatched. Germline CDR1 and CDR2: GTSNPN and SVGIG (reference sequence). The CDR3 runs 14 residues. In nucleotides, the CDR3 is TGTGCCTGGAGCTTAGCGGGAGGGTGGAATGAGCAGTTCTTC. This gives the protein CAWSLAGGWNEQFF.

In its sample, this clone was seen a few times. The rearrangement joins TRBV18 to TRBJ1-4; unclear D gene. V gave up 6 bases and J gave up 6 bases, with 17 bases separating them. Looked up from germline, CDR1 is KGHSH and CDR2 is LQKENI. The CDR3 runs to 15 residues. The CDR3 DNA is TGTGCCAGCTCGGCTCCCAGCCTGGGTGATGAAAAACTGTTTTTT. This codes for CASSAPSLGDEKLFF. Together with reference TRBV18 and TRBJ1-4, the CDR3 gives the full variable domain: NAGVMQNPRHLVRRRGQEARLRCSPMKGHSHVYWYRQLPEEGLKFMVYLQKENIIDESGMPKERFSAEFPKEGPSILRIQQVVRGDSAAYFCASSAPSLGDEKLFFGSGTQLSVL.

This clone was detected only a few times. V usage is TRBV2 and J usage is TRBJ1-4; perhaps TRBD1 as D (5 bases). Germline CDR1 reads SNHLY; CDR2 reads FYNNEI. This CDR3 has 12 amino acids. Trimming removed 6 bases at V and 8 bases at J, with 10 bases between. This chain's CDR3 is CASRVDSEKLFF. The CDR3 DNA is TGTGCCAGCAGGGTAGACAGCGAAAAACTGTTTTTT. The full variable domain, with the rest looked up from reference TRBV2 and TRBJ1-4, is EPEVTQTPSHQVTQMGQEVILRCVPISNHLYFYWYRQILGQKVEFLVSFYNNEISEKSEIFDDQFSVERPDGSNFTLKIRSTKLEDSAMYFCASRVDSEKLFFGSGTQLSVL.

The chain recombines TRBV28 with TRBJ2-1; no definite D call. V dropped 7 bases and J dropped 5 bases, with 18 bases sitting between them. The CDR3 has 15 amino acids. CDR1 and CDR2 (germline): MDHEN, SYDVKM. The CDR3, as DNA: TGTGCCAGCAAACTTTACACCAACCGACACAATGAGCAGTTCTTC. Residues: CASKLYTNRHNEQFF.

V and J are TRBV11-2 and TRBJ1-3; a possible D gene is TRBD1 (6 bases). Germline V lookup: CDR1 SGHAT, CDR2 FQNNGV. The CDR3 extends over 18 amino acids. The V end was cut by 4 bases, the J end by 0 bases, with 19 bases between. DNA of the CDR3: TGTGCCAGCAGCTCTGGGACACTAGGCCCGTTCTCTGGAAACACCATATATTTT. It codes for CASSSGTLGPFSGNTIYF.

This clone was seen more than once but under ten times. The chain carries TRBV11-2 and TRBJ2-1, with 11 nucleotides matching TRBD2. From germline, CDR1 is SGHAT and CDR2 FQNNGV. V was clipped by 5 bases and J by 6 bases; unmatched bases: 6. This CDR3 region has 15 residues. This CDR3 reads CASSPGTSGLNEQFF. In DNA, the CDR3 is TGTGCCAGCAGCCCGGGGACTAGCGGCCTCAATGAGCAGTTCTTC.